The TCR beta chain described here comes from a study of healthy donors' naive CD4 and CD8 T cells. Findings and limits, study-wide: Roughly 13% of CD4/CD8 propensity variance appeared explained by V, J and CDR3 charge. Reportedly, most V and J gene segments showed naive CD4+ versus CD8+ bias.

Starting from around 500 ng of total RNA, TCR libraries were made with linear amplification. TCRdb passed the reads through MiXCR, listing each CDR3 protein once. The repertoire has about 180,000 distinct CDR3 sequences, about four fifths of them found once; the top ten carry less than 2.5%. Germline CDR1 SNHLY, CDR2 FYNNEI. V lost 4 bases to trimming and J lost 0 bases, with 7 bases between them. The CDR3 spans 13 residues. With regard to this clonotype: Its target is unknown.

Sequenced input: naive CD4+ and CD8+ T cells sorted from blood, pooled from several donors. The clonotype comes from a pool of human donors in good health; the sample pools cells from several healthy donors. The rearrangement joins TRBV2 to TRBJ2-7; no reliable D call. CDR3 sequence reads: CASSAPISYEQYF. DNA of the CDR3: TGTGCCAGCAGTGCCCCGATCTCCTACGAGCAGTACTTC.